This passage covers 12 T cell receptor beta chains from one sample sequenced in a study of identical twins (dated by TCRdb to 2016 to 2017). The library was produced with 5' RACE. The run used an Illumina HiSeq 2000. TCRdb cleaned the public reads at Q25 with fastp, built clones with MiXCR and kept in-frame beta chains. Under each unique CDR3 protein, matching rows form one entry showing the most common genes and DNA. This sample is represented by about 810,000 distinct CDR3 sequences; 9% to 15% of them were singletons. The top ten clones comprise 1.5% to 2% of the sample. These same data were also listed under a study on yellow fever vaccine responses in identical twins.

Source material: PBMCs. The receptors stem from a woman between 18 and 29 years old in good health.

This clonotype turned up a few times. The V call is TRBV7-8, the J call TRBJ1-3, with TRBD1 matching over 11 bases. Germline-derived CDR1 and CDR2 are SGHVS and FQNEAQ. V shed 4 bases, J shed 5 bases, and the junction held 7 bases outside the gene matches. This CDR3 contains 16 residues. CDR3 nucleotide sequence: TGTGCCAGCAGCTCGGACAGGGGGCTTCTGAGAAACACCATATATTTT. Translating it yields CASSSDRGLLRNTIYF.

In this sample, this clonotype turned up many times. The chain is built from TRBV12-3 or TRBV12-4 and TRBJ1-2; 11 bases align to TRBD1. The V gene end was trimmed by 8 bases and the J gene end by 4 bases; junction bases not matched to a gene: 0. The CDR3 loop spans 12 amino acids. CDR3 coding DNA: TGTGCCAGCGGGACAGGGGGCTATGGCTACACCTTC. Its protein is CASGTGGYGYTF.

This clonotype was seen a handful of times. The V and J genes are TRBV24-1 and TRBJ2-2; D unresolved. Germline CDR1 and CDR2: KGHDR and SFDVKD. This CDR3 has 19 residues. V lost 0 bases and J 5 bases, leaving 21 bases between the germline ends. The chain's CDR3 is CATSDLQDVVGLKTGELFF. The CDR3 DNA is TGTGCCACCAGTGATTTGCAGGATGTTGTGGGCCTGAAAACCGGGGAGCTGTTTTTT.

In its sample, this clonotype was seen many times. This chain links TRBV4-1 with TRBJ1-2; D gene ambiguous. The CDR3 extends over 14 amino acids. V lost 3 bases to trimming and J lost 3 bases, with 11 bases between them. The germline CDR1 and CDR2 sequences are MGHRA and YSYEKL. CDR3 DNA sequence: TGCGCCAGCAGCCATGGAGGCGCGGACTATGGCTACACCTTC. It specifies CASSHGGADYGYTF.

In its sample, this clonotype was seen many times. V gene TRBV12-3 or TRBV12-4 combines with J gene TRBJ2-1; 11 bases map to TRBD2. The CDR3 is 15 amino acids. V trimming: 7 bases; J trimming: 6 bases; junction bases outside the gene matches: 8. CDR3 amino acids: CASTKLAGVLNEQFF. In DNA, the CDR3 is TGTGCCAGCACCAAACTAGCGGGAGTCCTCAATGAGCAGTTCTTC.

The V gene is TRBV7-8, the J gene TRBJ2-3; TRBD2 agrees at 7 bases. CDR1 is SGHVS and CDR2 is FQNEAQ in the germline V gene. V shed 7 bases and J 0 bases; nucleotides not matched to a gene: 13. This CDR3 is built from 17 residues. CDR3 in DNA: TGTGCCAGCATCTGGGGGGGGGGATGGTCCAGCACAGATACGCAGTATTTT. It specifies CASIWGGGWSSTDTQYF.

The J gene is TRBJ1-2, the V gene TRBV6-5; no definite D call. Germline CDR1 and CDR2: MNHEY and SVGAGI. The CDR3 is 11 residues long. With 8 bases removed from V and 4 bases from J, the gap between germline ends came to 8 bases. CDR3: CASLNVYGYTF. The CDR3 nucleotides are TGTGCCAGCTTAAACGTCTATGGCTACACCTTC.

The chain carries TRBV7-9 and TRBJ2-3; no definite D call. Germline-derived CDR1 and CDR2 are SEHNR and FQNEAQ (reference sequence). This CDR3 is built from 14 residues. The V and J ends lost 4 bases and 6 bases respectively, with 14 bases between them. The chain's CDR3 is CASSSPQLGDTQYF. The DNA for the CDR3 is TGTGCCAGCAGCTCTCCCCAGTTAGGGGATACGCAGTATTTT.

The gene calls are TRBV20-1 and TRBJ2-7, with D maybe TRBD2 (6 bases). Germline V gene data show CDR1 as DFQATT and CDR2 as SNEGSKA (reference sequence). The CDR3 contains 15 residues. Between the trimmed V and J ends, which lost 3 bases and 2 bases, there was a span of 17 bases. The CDR3 DNA sequence: TGCAGTGCTAGTGGCGCGGGACGGGCCCCCTACGAGCAGTACTTC. This gives the protein CSASGAGRAPYEQYF.

The chain has TRBV12-5 and TRBJ2-5, with D possibly TRBD1 on 6 matching bases. Trimming shortened V by 5 bases and J by 2 bases, and 21 bases separated the two germline ends. The CDR3 contains 17 residues. Germline values: CDR1 LGHNT, CDR2 FRNRAP. The CDR3 nucleotides read TGTGCTAGTGGTCTCACATCCCAGACAGGATTTCAAGAGACCCAGTACTTC. This encodes CASGLTSQTGFQETQYF.

Ten or more counts support this clonotype. DNA of the CDR3: TGCGCCAGCAGCCAAGAGGGGACAGTAGAAAAACTGTTTTTT. It is translated as CASSQEGTVEKLFF. V and J are TRBV4-1 and TRBJ1-4, with 7 positions matching TRBD1. CDR1 MGHRA and CDR2 YSYEKL come from the germline V gene. The V gene end was trimmed by 0 bases and the J gene end by 8 bases; junction bases not matched to a gene: 3. This CDR3 is 14 amino acids long.

The chain joins TRBV5-1 to TRBJ2-2, with 7 bases that match TRBD1. J was trimmed by 3 bases and V by 5 bases; bases with no gene match: 10. CDR1 is SGHRS, CDR2 YFSETQ, per germline. This CDR3 region has 16 residues. The CDR3 reads CASRKPGTAHTGELFF. The CDR3, as DNA: TGCGCCAGCAGGAAACCTGGGACAGCCCACACCGGGGAGCTGTTTTTT. The whole variable domain, remainder taken from reference TRBV5-1 and TRBJ2-2, is KAGVTQTPRYLIKTRGQQVTLSCSPISGHRSVSWYQQTPGQGLQFLFEYFSETQRNKGNFPGRFSGRQFSNSRSEMNVSTLELGDSALYLCASRKPGTAHTGELFFGEGSRLTVL.